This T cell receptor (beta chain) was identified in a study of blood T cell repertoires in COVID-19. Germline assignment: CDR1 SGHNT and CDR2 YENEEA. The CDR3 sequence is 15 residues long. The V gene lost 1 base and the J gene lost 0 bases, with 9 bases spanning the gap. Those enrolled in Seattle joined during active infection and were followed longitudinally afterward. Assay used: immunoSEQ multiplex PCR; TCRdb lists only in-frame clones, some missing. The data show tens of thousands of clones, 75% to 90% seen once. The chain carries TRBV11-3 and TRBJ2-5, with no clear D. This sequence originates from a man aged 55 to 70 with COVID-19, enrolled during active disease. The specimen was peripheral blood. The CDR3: CASSLVAQNQETQYF. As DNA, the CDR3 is TGTGCCAGCAGCTTAGTAGCCCAGAACCAAGAGACCCAGTACTTC.